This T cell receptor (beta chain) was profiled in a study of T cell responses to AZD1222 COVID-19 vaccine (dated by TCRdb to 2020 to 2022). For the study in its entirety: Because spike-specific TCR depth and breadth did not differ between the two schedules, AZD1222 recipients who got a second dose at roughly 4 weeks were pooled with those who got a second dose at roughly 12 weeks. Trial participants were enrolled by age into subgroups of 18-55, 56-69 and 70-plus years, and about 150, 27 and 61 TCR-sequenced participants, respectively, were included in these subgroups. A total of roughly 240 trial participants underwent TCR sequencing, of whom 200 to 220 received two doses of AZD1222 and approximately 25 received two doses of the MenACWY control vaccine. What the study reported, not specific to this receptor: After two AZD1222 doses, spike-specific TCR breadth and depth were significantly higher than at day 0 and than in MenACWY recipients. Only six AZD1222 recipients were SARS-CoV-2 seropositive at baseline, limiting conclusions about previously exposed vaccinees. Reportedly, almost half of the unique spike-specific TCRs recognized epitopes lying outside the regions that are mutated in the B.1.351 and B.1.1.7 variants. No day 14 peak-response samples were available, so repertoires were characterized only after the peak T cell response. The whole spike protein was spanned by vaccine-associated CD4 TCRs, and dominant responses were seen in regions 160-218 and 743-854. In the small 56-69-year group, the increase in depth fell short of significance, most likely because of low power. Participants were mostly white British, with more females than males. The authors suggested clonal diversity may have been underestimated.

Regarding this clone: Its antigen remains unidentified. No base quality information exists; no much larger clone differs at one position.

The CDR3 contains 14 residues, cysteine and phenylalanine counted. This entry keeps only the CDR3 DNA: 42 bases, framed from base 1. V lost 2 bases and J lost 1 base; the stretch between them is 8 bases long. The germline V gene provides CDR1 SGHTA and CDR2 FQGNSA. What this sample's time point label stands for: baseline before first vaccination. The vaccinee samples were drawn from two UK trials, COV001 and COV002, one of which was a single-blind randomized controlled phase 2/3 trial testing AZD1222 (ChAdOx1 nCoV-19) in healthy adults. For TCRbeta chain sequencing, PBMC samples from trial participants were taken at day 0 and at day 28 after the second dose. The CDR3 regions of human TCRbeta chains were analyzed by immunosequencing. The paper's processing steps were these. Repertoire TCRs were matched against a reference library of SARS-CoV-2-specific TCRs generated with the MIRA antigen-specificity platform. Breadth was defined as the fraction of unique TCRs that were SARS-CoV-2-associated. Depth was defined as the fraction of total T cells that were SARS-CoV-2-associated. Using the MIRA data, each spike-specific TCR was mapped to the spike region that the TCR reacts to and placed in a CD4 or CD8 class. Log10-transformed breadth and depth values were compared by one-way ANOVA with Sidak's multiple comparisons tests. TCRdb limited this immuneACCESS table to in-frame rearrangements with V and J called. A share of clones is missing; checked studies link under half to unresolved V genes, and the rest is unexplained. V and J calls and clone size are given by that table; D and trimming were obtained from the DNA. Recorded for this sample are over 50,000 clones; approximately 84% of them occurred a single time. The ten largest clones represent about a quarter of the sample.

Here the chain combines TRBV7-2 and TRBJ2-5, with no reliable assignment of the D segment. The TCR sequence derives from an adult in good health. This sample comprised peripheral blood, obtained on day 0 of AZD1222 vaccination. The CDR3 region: CASSLSNSQETQYF. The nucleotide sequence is TGTGCCAGCAGCTTATCCAATAGCCAAGAGACCCAGTACTTC.